What follows are 2 T cell receptor beta chains derived from one specimen sequenced in a study of T cells in Graves' hyperthyroidism and ophthalmopathy (dated by TCRdb to between 2018 and 2021). Libraries were constructed by multiplex PCR. Sequencing used an Illumina HiSeq 2000. The TCR beta CDR3 regions were amplified from RNA transcripts. The first round of RT-PCR for the TCR CDR3 was performed with the HTBI primer set and the Qiagen OneStep RT-PCR kit. TCRdb ran its own pipeline on the public reads, namely fastp trimming at Q25 and MiXCR clone calling, and kept in-frame beta chains. Each CDR3 protein gets just one entry, which takes the most common genes and DNA from the rows behind it. In all, the sample holds fewer than 350,000 distinct CDR3 sequences, and approximately 16% of those were seen once. Over 30% of the sample is held by the ten biggest clonotypes. Sequenced input: blood. Receptors originate from a woman aged 50 to 65 with Graves' hyperthyroidism that later progressed to Graves' ophthalmopathy.

About this clonotype: At one end, the junction sequence differs from germline, possibly due to a read error. The J gene is TRBJ2-2, the V gene TRBV7-7; 9 positions agree with TRBD1. The CDR3 is 18 amino acids. Germline CDR1 is SSHAT and CDR2 is FNYEAQ (reference sequence). CDR3 coding DNA: TGTGCTAGCAGCTTAGCGCTACGGGACAGGGACGGCACCGGGGAGCTGTTTTTT. It encodes CASSLALRDRDGTGELFF.

The rearrangement uses TRBV5-1 and TRBJ2-7; D may be TRBD1 (5 bases). Trimming pared 3 bases from V and 0 bases from J, leaving 13 bases between. CDR1 and CDR2 from the germline V gene are SGHRS and YFSETQ. This CDR3 is 15 amino acids long. The CDR3 nucleotides are TGCGCCAGCAGCTATCTACCCAGGGACTCCTACGAGCAGTACTTC. This translates into CASSYLPRDSYEQYF.